This T cell receptor beta chain was recovered during a study of CD8 T cells in Susac syndrome. Random hexamers served to reverse transcribe roughly 0.5 to 1 ug RNA. TCRdb re-derived calls from the immunoSEQ multiplex PCR reads in MiXCR, one entry per CDR3 protein. The repertoire holds around 170,000 distinct CDR3 sequences, under 97% seen once, with 0.075% to 0.1% in the top ten. The CDR3 is 13 amino acids. Germline CDR1 and CDR2: SGHRS and YFSETQ. Trimming left V 1 base short and J 8 bases short, with 9 bases between. Sequenced sample: CD4+ T cells from PBMCs. The receptor was isolated from a human donor with Susac syndrome. This chain joins TRBV5-1 and TRBJ1-4; D unresolved. The CDR3 DNA sequence: TGCGCCAGCAGCTTGTTGGCAGCCGAAAAACTGTTTTTT. The encoded protein is CASSLLAAEKLFF.